One sample yielded the 20 T cell receptor beta chains listed below, sequenced in a study of T-cell memory formation after mild COVID-19. TCRdb re-called the 5' RACE reads through MiXCR, storing one row per CDR3 protein. The repertoire has fewer than 300,000 distinct CDR3 sequences, under 20% of them found once; the top ten carry roughly 24%. Material: PBMCs or a T cell subset sorted from them (not recorded which). These TCRs come from a man younger than 35 who had mild COVID-19 (a few samples of this study predate the infection). Cell type and time point are not known.

The genes are TRBV27 and TRBJ1-1; 12 positions agree with TRBD1. CDR3 size: 15 residues. The germline CDR1 and CDR2 sequences are MNHEY and SMNVEV (reference sequence). Unmatched junction bases numbered 5, after V lost 3 bases and J lost 6 bases. CDR3 protein: CASSLGQGANPEAFF. CDR3 DNA: TGTGCCAGCAGTTTGGGACAGGGGGCGAATCCTGAAGCTTTCTTT.

V is TRBV6-5 and J is TRBJ2-1; the match to TRBD1 covers 7 bases. V trimming: 6 bases; J trimming: 4 bases; junction bases outside the gene matches: 9. The germline gives CDR1 MNHEY, CDR2 SVGAGI. This CDR3 spans 15 amino acids. CDR3 region: CASSPTTGVYNEQFF. CDR3 DNA sequence: TGTGCCAGCAGCCCAACCACAGGGGTGTACAATGAGCAGTTCTTC.

The genes are TRBV7-2 and TRBJ2-1, with TRBD1 identical over 8 bases. Germline V lookup: CDR1 SGHTA, CDR2 FQGNSA. With 10 bases clipped from V and 6 bases from J, the junction kept 11 bases outside the gene matches. This CDR3 region has 14 residues. DNA of the CDR3: TGTGCCACGAAGGCCGGGACAGGATTCAATGAGCAGTTCTTC. Amino acid sequence: CATKAGTGFNEQFF. Drawing the rest from reference TRBV7-2 and TRBJ2-1, the complete variable domain is GAGVSQSPSNKVTEKGKDVELRCDPISGHTALYWYRQSLGQGLEFLIYFQGNSAPDKSGLPSDRFSAERTGGSVSTLTIQRTQQEDSAVYLCATKAGTGFNEQFFGPGTRLTVL.

The table lists this clonotype with a few counts. The rearrangement joins TRBV7-2 to TRBJ2-3; a possible D gene is TRBD1 (5 bases). V lost 2 bases and J 2 bases, leaving 14 bases between the germline ends. The CDR3 extends over 16 amino acids. CDR1 and CDR2 (germline): SGHTA, FQGNSA. The chain's CDR3 is CASSLLGVAVTDTQYF. The CDR3 coding sequence is TGTGCCAGCAGCTTACTAGGGGTTGCCGTCACAGATACGCAGTATTTT.

This clonotype was detected only a few times. The genes are TRBV12-2 and TRBJ2-1; TRBD1, the D gene given by the table, was not confirmed from the DNA. TRBV12-2 is marked as a pseudogene. CDR3 size: 16 residues. The DNA of the CDR3 is TGTGCAAGTCGCTTAGCGGACAGGGACTTTATGCATGAGCAGTTCTTC. Its translation is CASRLADRDFMHEQFF.

This clonotype was observed many times. The chain carries TRBV10-2 and TRBJ2-1; D is perhaps TRBD1 (6 bases). The ends were cut back, 11 bases at V and 4 bases at J, with 15 bases in the middle. CDR1 is WSHSY and CDR2 is SAAADI in the germline V gene. This CDR3 is built from 13 residues. For the CDR3, the DNA is TGCGCCGTACTCCGGGACAATTACAATGAGCAGTTCTTC. Its translation: CAVLRDNYNEQFF.

This clonotype was seen ten or more times. This rearrangement joins TRBV7-2 to TRBJ2-3; possibly TRBD1 for D (6 bases). CDR3 length: 14 amino acids. CDR1 and CDR2 from the germline V gene are SGHTA and FQGNSA. Trimming left V 1 base short and J 1 base short, with 6 bases between. The CDR3 is CASSLGGRTDTQYF. In nucleotides, the CDR3 is TGTGCCAGCAGCTTAGGGGGGCGCACAGATACGCAGTATTTT. Full variable domain (remainder filled in from reference TRBV7-2 and TRBJ2-3): GAGVSQSPSNKVTEKGKDVELRCDPISGHTALYWYRQSLGQGLEFLIYFQGNSAPDKSGLPSDRFSAERTGGSVSTLTIQRTQQEDSAVYLCASSLGGRTDTQYFGPGTRLTVL.

This clonotype was seen a few times. The chain couples TRBV4-3 to TRBJ1-1, with D unresolved. Germline CDR1 is LGHNA and CDR2 is YSLEER. This CDR3 spans 14 amino acids. With 0 bases removed from V and 1 base from J, the gap between germline ends came to 6 bases. CDR3 region: CASSQDLWNTEAFF. The CDR3 coding sequence is TGCGCCAGCAGCCAAGATCTTTGGAACACTGAAGCTTTCTTT.

V gene TRBV7-2 combines with J gene TRBJ1-1, with D uncertain. Germline CDR1 reads SGHTA; CDR2 reads FQGNSA. Trimming cost V 5 bases and J 0 bases, with 16 bases left between them. The CDR3 runs 16 residues. CDR3 bases: TGTGCCAGCAGCCGTGGACCTCAGCCGATGAACACTGAAGCTTTCTTT. This sequence encodes CASSRGPQPMNTEAFF.

This clonotype was detected only a few times. This chain links TRBV4-2 with TRBJ2-2; 10 bases match TRBD2. The V gene end was trimmed by 2 bases and the J gene end by 4 bases; junction bases not matched to a gene: 4. Per germline, CDR1 LGHNA and CDR2 YNFKEQ. This CDR3 is 16 amino acids long. The CDR3 reads CASSQPAGGRTGELFF. The CDR3 nucleotides are TGTGCCAGCAGCCAACCAGCGGGGGGGCGCACCGGGGAGCTGTTTTTT.

The gene calls are TRBV7-3 and TRBJ2-1, with a weak D call TRBD1 (6 bases). This CDR3 region has 13 residues. Germline CDR1 and CDR2: SGHTA and FQGTGA. The V and J ends lost 2 bases and 14 bases respectively, with 16 bases between them. The CDR3 DNA reads TGTGCCAGCAGCTTATCGTTGACAGGTTACAAGTTCTTC. Translating it yields CASSLSLTGYKFF.

This clonotype has more than one count but fewer than ten. This chain connects TRBV5-1 to TRBJ1-2; D is undetermined. Germline CDR1 reads SGHRS; CDR2 reads YFSETQ. This CDR3 comprises 15 residues. Deletions cut 2 bases from V and 2 bases from J, with 13 bases between. This chain's CDR3 is CASSLGPELNYGYTF. Written as DNA, the CDR3 is TGCGCCAGCAGCTTAGGTCCGGAGCTCAACTATGGCTACACCTTC.

This clonotype was observed many times. This chain joins TRBV19 and TRBJ2-7, with D unresolved. The germline gives CDR1 LNHDA, CDR2 SQIVND (reference sequence). V lost 5 bases to trimming and J lost 1 base, with 6 bases between them. The CDR3 has 12 residues. The CDR3 DNA reads TGTGCCAGTAGTTCCGGTTCCTACGAGCAGTACTTC. It encodes CASSSGSYEQYF.

This clonotype came up a few times. The chain is built from TRBV11-2 and TRBJ2-3; 7 bases fit TRBD2. Per germline, CDR1 SGHAT and CDR2 FQNNGV. J was trimmed by 2 bases and V by 5 bases; bases with no gene match: 10. This CDR3 contains 16 residues. The CDR3 bases are TGTGCCAGCAGCCCTCGGGGAGCGGGGAACACAGATACGCAGTATTTT. As protein: CASSPRGAGNTDTQYF.

The sample holds a few counts of this clonotype. This chain uses TRBV9 with TRBJ2-1; 10 bases are a match to TRBD2. In germline, CDR1 is SGDLS, CDR2 YYNGEE. The junction had 7 bases not matched to a gene; V was cut back by 3 bases and J by 7 bases. This CDR3 is built from 15 residues. CDR3: CASSAPLAGVNEQFF. For the CDR3, the DNA is TGTGCCAGCAGCGCGCCTCTAGCGGGGGTTAATGAGCAGTTCTTC.

The V and J genes are TRBV3-1 and TRBJ1-2; D uncertain. Trimming shortened V by 0 bases and J by 7 bases, and 27 bases separated the two germline ends. The CDR3 sequence is 19 residues long. Germline values: CDR1 LGHDT, CDR2 YNNKEL (reference sequence). The CDR3 sequence: CASSQDRLGYTEKRGGYTF. For the CDR3, the DNA is TGTGCCAGCAGCCAAGATCGGTTAGGGTATACCGAAAAACGCGGTGGCTACACCTTC.

The chain couples TRBV5-4 to TRBJ1-2, with TRBD1 as a possible D gene (6 bases). Per the germline V gene, CDR1 is SGHNT and CDR2 is YYREEE (reference sequence). The V and J ends lost 4 bases and 11 bases respectively, with 12 bases between them. The CDR3 is made up of 11 amino acids. Here the CDR3 reads CASSLTGIYTF. In DNA form, the CDR3 reads TGTGCCAGCAGCCTAACAGGGATTTACACCTTC.

The chain couples TRBV6-2 or TRBV6-3 to TRBJ2-1; D may correspond to TRBD1 or TRBD2 (6 bases each). CDR1 MNHEY and CDR2 SVGEGT come from the germline V gene. V lost 0 bases and J 5 bases, leaving 11 bases between the germline ends. CDR3 length equals 15 residues. CDR3 residues: CASSYSGGWDNEQFF. CDR3 DNA: TGTGCCAGCAGTTACTCGGGGGGCTGGGACAATGAGCAGTTCTTC.

This clonotype was picked up a small number of times. The chain has TRBV6-5 and TRBJ2-3; 7 bases match TRBD2. V lost 5 bases to trimming and J lost 1 base; unmatched junction nucleotides: 9. This CDR3 has 16 residues. Looked up from germline, CDR1 is MNHEY and CDR2 is SVGAGI. CDR3: CASSRTSAGGTDTQYF. In DNA, the CDR3 is TGTGCCAGCAGTAGAACTAGTGCGGGAGGCACAGATACGCAGTATTTT.

There are a few counts of this clonotype. The chain combines TRBV2 with TRBJ2-7, with 8 bases matching TRBD1. Looked up from germline, CDR1 is SNHLY and CDR2 is FYNNEI. CDR3 length: 13 residues. V lost 8 bases to trimming and J lost 3 bases; unmatched junction nucleotides: 6. CDR3 coding DNA: TGTGCCAGCCGACAGGGGAATTACTACGAGCAGTACTTC. Translated: CASRQGNYYEQYF.